This entry features one T cell receptor (beta chain) sequence. Original methodology: Reference gene primer amplification gave nucleated cell count estimates. Sequencing was performed with immunoSEQ multiplex PCR; in TCRdb, only in-frame clones are kept and a portion is missing. That table gives V, J and clone size, and the DNA gave D and trimming. In the table there are approximately 240,000 clones, roughly 83% of which are singletons. The sample belongs to a study of blood T cell repertoires in COVID-19. About the research overall: Sites in the United States, Italy and Spain provided acute and convalescent COVID-19 samples.

Everyone who took part was roughly 18 to 89 years old, and they came from about two dozen US areas. Clinical histories supplied by participants themselves formed the basis of cohort assignment. The V segment lost 6 bases and the J segment 3 bases; nucleotides outside the gene matches: 10. The CDR3 length is 17 residues. In germline, CDR1 is LGHDT, CDR2 YNNKEL (reference sequence). The receptor was isolated from a woman in her forties with acute COVID-19. Sequencing was performed on PBMCs or T cells enriched from blood (not recorded which). V usage is TRBV3-1 (or the pseudogene TRBV3-2) and J usage is TRBJ2-2; 10 bases are shared with TRBD1. The CDR3 DNA reads as TGTGCCAGCAGACCTAACAGGGACAGGGGTTACACCGGGGAGCTGTTTTTT. Its translation is CASRPNRDRGYTGELFF.